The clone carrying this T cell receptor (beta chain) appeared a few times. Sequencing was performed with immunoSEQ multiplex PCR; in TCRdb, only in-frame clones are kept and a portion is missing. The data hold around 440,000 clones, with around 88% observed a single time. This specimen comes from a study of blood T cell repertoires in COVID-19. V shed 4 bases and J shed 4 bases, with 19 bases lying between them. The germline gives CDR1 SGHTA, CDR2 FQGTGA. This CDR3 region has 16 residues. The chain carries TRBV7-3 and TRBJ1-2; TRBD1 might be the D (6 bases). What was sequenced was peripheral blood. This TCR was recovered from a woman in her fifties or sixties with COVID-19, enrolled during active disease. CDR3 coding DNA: TGTGCCAGCAGCTCCCTAACTACCCGGGGGGCCTATGGCTACACCTTC. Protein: CASSSLTTRGAYGYTF.